The T cell receptor beta chain under discussion was sequenced for a study of CD8+ T cells in alopecia areata. With V trimmed by 6 bases and J by 8 bases, 4 bases remained unmatched. The length of the CDR3 is 12 residues. Germline CDR1 is SGHTA and CDR2 is FQGNSA. Isolated RNA was reverse transcribed into cDNA used as the sequencing template. Sequenced by immunoSEQ multiplex PCR; TCRdb stores in-frame clones only, minus some. The repertoire includes some 200,000 clones, 59% of them detected once, and roughly 15% sits in the top ten. Study-wide results and caveats: Clarity of TCR sharing across patients fell short of that in mice, possibly HLA-related.

As to this clone: Its antigen remains unidentified.

Specimen: CD4+ T cells sorted from blood, collected at week 0. The TCR comes from a human donor with alopecia areata. This chain links TRBV7-2 with TRBJ2-1; 7 bases line up with TRBD1. The DNA for the CDR3 is TGTGCCAGCAGGAACAGGGGCTATGAGCAGTTCTTC. It is translated as CASRNRGYEQFF.